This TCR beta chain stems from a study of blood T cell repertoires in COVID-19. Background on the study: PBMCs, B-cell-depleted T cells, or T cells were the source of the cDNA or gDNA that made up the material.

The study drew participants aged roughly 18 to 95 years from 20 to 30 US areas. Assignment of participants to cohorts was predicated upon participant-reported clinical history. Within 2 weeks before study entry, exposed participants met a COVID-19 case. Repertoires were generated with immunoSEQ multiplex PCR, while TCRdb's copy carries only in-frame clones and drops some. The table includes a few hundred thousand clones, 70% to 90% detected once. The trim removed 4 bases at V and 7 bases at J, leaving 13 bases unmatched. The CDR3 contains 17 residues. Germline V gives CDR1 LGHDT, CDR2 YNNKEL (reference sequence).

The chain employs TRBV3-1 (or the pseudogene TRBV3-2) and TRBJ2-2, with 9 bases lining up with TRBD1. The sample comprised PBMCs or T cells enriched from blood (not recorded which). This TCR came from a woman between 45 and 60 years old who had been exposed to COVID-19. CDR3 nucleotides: TGTGCCAGCAGCCTCCGTTTATCCGGGACAGGGATCGGGGAGCTGTTTTTT. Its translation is CASSLRLSGTGIGELFF.